This T cell receptor beta chain was obtained from a study of shared clonotypes between healthy human individuals. Whole-study findings and limits: Blood was the sole source, and tissue repertoires probably differ. Generally, naive subsets (rather than memory subsets) showed larger estimated richness.

DNA at around 190 ng, some 31,000 T cell genomes, went into sorted-subset replicate PCRs. Measured with immunoSEQ multiplex PCR; TCRdb has only the in-frame clones, and not every one. Here the sample spans about 1 million clones, around 75% being singletons. The donors were all Caucasian adults (living in Nashville, Tennessee). The CDR3 runs 15 residues. Germline loops: CDR1 SNHLY, CDR2 FYNNEI. The V segment lost 10 bases and the J segment 7 bases; nucleotides outside the gene matches: 17. To note about this clone: Its antigen is still unknown.

The TCR comes from a man aged 18 to 30 in good health. Input material: memory CD4+ T cells sorted from blood. The subset is: CD45RA-negative fraction. The chain combines TRBV2 with TRBJ2-5; 8 positions agree with TRBD1. Here the CDR3 reads CATLPGTGGRGTQYF. The DNA of the CDR3 is TGTGCCACCTTACCCGGGACAGGAGGGCGGGGGACCCAGTACTTC.